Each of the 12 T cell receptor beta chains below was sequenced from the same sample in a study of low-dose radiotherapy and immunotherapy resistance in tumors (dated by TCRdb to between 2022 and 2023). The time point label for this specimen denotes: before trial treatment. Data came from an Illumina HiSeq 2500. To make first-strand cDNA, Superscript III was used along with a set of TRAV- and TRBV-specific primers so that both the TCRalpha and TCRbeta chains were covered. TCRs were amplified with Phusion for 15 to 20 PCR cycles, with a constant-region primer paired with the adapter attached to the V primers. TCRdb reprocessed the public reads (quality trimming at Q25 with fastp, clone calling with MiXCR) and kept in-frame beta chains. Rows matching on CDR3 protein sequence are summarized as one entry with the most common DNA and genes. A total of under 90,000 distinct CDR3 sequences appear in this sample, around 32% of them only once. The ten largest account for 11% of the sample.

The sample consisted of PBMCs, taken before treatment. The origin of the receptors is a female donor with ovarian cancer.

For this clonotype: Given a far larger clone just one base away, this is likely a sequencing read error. Here the CDR3 reads CASMKSSGRQYYNEQYF. CDR3 DNA sequence: TGTGCCAGCATGAAGAGTAGCGGGAGGCAATACTACAATGAGCAGTACTTC. This chain joins TRBV27 and TRBJ2-5; 10 nucleotides agree with TRBD2. The CDR3 sequence is 17 residues long. Germline-derived CDR1 and CDR2 are MNHEY and SMNVEV (reference sequence). Losses at the gene ends were 7 bases for V and 11 bases for J; bases not matched to a gene: 22.

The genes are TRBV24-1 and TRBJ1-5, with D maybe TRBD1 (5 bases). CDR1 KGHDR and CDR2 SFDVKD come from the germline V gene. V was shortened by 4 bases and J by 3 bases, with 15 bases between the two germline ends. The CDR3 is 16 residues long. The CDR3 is CATSDSGRGDNQPQHF. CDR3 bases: TGTGCCACCAGTGACTCCGGAAGAGGGGACAATCAGCCCCAGCATTTT.

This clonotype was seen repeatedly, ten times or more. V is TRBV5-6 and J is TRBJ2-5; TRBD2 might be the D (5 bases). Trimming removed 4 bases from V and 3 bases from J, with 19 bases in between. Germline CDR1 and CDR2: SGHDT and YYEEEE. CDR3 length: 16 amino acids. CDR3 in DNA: TGTGCCAGCAGCGAGCGGCGCGGCTCACCCGAAGAGACCCAGTACTTC. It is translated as CASSERRGSPEETQYF.

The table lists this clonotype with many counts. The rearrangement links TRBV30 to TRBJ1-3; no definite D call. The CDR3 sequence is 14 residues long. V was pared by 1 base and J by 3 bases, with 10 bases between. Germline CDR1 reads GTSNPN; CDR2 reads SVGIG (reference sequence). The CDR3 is CAWSDTSSGNTIYF. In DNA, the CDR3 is TGTGCCTGGAGTGACACTTCTAGTGGAAACACCATATATTTT. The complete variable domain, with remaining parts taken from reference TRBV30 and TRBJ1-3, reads SQTIHQWPATLVQPVGSPLSLECTVEGTSNPNLYWYRQAAGRGLQLLFYSVGIGQISSEVPQNLSASRPQDRQFILSSKKLLLSDSGFYLCAWSDTSSGNTIYFGEGSWLTVV.

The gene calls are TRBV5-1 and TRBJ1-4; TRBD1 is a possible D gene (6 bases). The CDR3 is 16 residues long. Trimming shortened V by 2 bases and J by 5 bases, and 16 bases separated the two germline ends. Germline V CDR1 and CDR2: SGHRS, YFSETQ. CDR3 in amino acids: CASSFTPGTNNEKLFF. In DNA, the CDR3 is TGCGCCAGCAGCTTCACCCCCGGGACAAACAATGAAAAACTGTTTTTT.

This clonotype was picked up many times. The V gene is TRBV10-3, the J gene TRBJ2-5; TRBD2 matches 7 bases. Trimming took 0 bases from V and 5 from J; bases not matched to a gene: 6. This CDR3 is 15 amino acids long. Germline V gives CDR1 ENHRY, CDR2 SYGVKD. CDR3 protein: CAISESVAGDETQYF. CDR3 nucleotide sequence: TGTGCCATCAGTGAGTCGGTTGCGGGGGACGAGACCCAGTACTTC.

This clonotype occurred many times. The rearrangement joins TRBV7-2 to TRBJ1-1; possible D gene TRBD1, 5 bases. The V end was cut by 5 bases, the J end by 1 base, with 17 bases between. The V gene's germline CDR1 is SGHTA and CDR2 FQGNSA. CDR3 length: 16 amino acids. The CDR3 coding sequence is TGTGCCAGCAGCATTAAAGGCGGGGCAGGGAACACTGAAGCTTTCTTT. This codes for CASSIKGGAGNTEAFF.

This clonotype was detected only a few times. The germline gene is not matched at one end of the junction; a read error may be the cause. The CDR3 protein is CASSRTGGANQFF. CDR3 coding DNA: TGTGCTAGCAGCCGGACCGGAGGGGCGAATCAGTTCTTC. The chain combines TRBV7-7 with TRBJ2-1; maybe TRBD2 (6 bases). Germline V gene sequence: CDR1 SSHAT, CDR2 FNYEAQ (reference sequence). This CDR3 has 13 residues.

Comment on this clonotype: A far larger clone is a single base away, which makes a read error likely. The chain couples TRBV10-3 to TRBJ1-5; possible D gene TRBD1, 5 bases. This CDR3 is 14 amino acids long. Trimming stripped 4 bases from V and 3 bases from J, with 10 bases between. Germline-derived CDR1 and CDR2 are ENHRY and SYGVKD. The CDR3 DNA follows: TGTGCCATCAGTGCCGACAGATACAATCAGCCCCAGCATTTT. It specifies CAISADRYNQPQHF.

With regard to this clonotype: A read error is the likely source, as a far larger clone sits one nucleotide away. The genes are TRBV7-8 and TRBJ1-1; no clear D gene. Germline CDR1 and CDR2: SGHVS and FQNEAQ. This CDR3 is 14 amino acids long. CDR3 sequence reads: CASNLVLANTEAFF. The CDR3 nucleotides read TGTGCCAGCAACTTAGTTCTCGCGAACACTGAAGCTTTCTTT. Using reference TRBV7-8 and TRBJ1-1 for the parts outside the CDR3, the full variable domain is GAGVSQSPRYKVAKRGQDVALRCDPISGHVSLFWYQQALGQGPEFLTYFQNEAQLDKSGLPSDRFFAERPEGSVSTLKIQRTQQEDSAVYLCASNLVLANTEAFFGQGTRLTVV.

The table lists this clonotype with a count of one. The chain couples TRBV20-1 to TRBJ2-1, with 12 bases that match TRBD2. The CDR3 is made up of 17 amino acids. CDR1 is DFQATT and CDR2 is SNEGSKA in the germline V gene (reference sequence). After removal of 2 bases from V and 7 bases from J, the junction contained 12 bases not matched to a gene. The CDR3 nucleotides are TGCAGTGCTAGATTCCGAAGACTAGCGGGAGTCCCTAATGAGCAGTTCTTC. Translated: CSARFRRLAGVPNEQFF.

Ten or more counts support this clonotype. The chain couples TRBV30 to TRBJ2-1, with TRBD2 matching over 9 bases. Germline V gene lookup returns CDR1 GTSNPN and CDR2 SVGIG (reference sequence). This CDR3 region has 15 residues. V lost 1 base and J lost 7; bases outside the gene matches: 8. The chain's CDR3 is CAWSGGSGRRNEQFF. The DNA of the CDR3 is TGTGCCTGGAGTGGGGGGAGCGGGAGGAGGAATGAGCAGTTCTTC.